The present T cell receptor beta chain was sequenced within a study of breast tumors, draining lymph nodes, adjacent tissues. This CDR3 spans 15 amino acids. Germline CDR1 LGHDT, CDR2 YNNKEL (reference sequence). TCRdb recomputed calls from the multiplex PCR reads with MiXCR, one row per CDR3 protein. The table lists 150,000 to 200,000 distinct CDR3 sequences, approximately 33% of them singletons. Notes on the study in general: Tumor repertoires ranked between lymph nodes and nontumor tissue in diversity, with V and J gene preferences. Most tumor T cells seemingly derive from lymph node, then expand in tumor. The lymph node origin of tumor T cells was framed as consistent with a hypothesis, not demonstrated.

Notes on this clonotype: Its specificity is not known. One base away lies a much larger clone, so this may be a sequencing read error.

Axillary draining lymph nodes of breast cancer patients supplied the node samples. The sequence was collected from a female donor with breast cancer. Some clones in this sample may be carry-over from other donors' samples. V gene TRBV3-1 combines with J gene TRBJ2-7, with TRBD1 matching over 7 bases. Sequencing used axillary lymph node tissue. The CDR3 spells CANSPGQESSYEQYF. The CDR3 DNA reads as TGTGCCAACAGCCCCGGACAGGAAAGCTCCTACGAGCAGTACTTC.